What follows are 13 T cell receptor beta chains derived from one specimen sequenced in a study of beta chain features in type 1 diabetes. Reverse transcribing all isolated RNA meant expressed TCRB transcripts were sequenced. Generated by immunoSEQ multiplex PCR, the TCRdb table keeps only in-frame clones and is missing some. The sample has more than 100,000 clones, approximately 30% seen once; the top ten hold around 0.5%. These receptors have no known antigen. The study, taken as a whole, reports: Among patients with Type 1 diabetes, TCRB CDR3s were moderately but significantly shorter in every one of the four CD4+ subsets.

Sample: central memory CD4+ T cells from blood. These receptors originate from a woman under 30 with type 1 diabetes.

Only a few counts were recorded for this clone. The rearrangement links TRBV2 to TRBJ2-7; tentatively, D is TRBD1 (6 bases). Trimming cost V 1 base and J 4 bases, with 14 bases left between them. The CDR3 contains 15 residues. CDR1 SNHLY and CDR2 FYNNEI come from the germline V gene. The CDR3 spells CASSEEVDSPYEQYV. CDR3 nucleotide sequence: TGTGCCAGCAGTGAAGAGGTGGACAGCCCGTACGAGCAGTACGTC.

In this sample, this clone turned up a few times. The chain couples TRBV28 to TRBJ1-2; 9 nucleotides align to TRBD1. CDR1 and CDR2 (germline): MDHEN, SYDVKM. The CDR3 consists of 15 residues. V was pared by 6 bases and J by 8 bases, with 13 bases of the junction left unmatched. The DNA for the CDR3 is TGTGCCAGCAGCGCTTTTCACAGGGGGCAGGGGGGCTACACCTTC. Translating it yields CASSAFHRGQGGYTF.

This clone has a handful of counts. The chain employs TRBV6-5 and TRBJ1-4; D uncertain. The germline V gene has CDR1 MNHEY and CDR2 SVGAGI. The CDR3 spans 14 residues. V was pared by 6 bases and J by 7 bases, with 15 bases between. CDR3 amino acids: CASRLRSAGEKLFF. The CDR3 DNA reads TGTGCCAGCAGGCTCAGGTCAGCCGGTGAAAAACTGTTTTTT.

Notes on this clone: Other DNA sequences in this sample translate to the same CDR3. The rearrangement uses TRBV29-1 and TRBJ1-1; D might be TRBD1 (5 bases). There are 13 residues in the CDR3. Looked up from germline, CDR1 is SQVTM and CDR2 is ANQGSEA. V was shortened by 2 bases and J by 1 base, with 8 bases between the two germline ends. The CDR3 sequence: CSVESGGNTEAFF. The DNA of the CDR3 is TGCAGCGTTGAATCGGGGGGGAACACTGAAGCTTTCTTT. The full variable domain, rest sourced from reference TRBV29-1 and TRBJ1-1, is SAVISQKPSRDICQRGTSLTIQCQVDSQVTMMFWYRQQPGQSLTLIATANQGSEATYESGFVIDKFPISRPNLTFSTLTVSNMSPEDSSIYLCSVESGGNTEAFFGQGTRLTVV.

The V and J genes are TRBV9 and TRBJ1-5, with D possibly TRBD1 on 5 matching bases. The CDR3 contains 14 residues. Germline assignment: CDR1 SGDLS and CDR2 YYNGEE. Trimming removed 4 bases at V and 1 base at J, with 9 bases between. CDR3 bases: TGTGCCAGCAGCCTCAGGGAAAGCAATCAGCCCCAGCATTTT. This codes for CASSLRESNQPQHF.

The chain carries TRBV5-1 and TRBJ1-1; D gene unclear. The V end lost 1 base, the J end lost 1 base, and 8 bases lay between the germline ends. In germline, CDR1 is SGHRS, CDR2 YFSETQ. This CDR3 is 14 amino acids long. CDR3 sequence reads: CASSLSSGNTEAFF. CDR3 bases: TGCGCCAGCAGCTTGAGCAGCGGGAACACTGAAGCTTTCTTT.

This sequence joins TRBV6-6 and TRBJ1-1; no reliable D call. Germline values: CDR1 MNHNY, CDR2 SVGAGI (reference sequence). V was clipped by 6 bases and J by 1 base, with 12 bases between them. The CDR3 covers 14 residues. The CDR3, as DNA: TGTGCCAGCAGACTTCAGGTTTCGAACACTGAAGCTTTCTTT. It is translated as CASRLQVSNTEAFF.

The chain joins TRBV7-2 to TRBJ1-5; D is perhaps TRBD1 (5 bases). This CDR3 is built from 15 residues. Trimming removed 1 base from V and 3 bases from J, with 10 bases in between. The germline gives CDR1 SGHTA, CDR2 FQGNSA. CDR3: CASSLGYRPNQPQHF. CDR3 coding DNA: TGTGCCAGCAGCTTAGGGTACAGGCCCAATCAGCCCCAGCATTTT.

V and J are TRBV7-8 and TRBJ1-1, with 9 bases identical to TRBD1. Germline trimming cut 0 bases from V and 4 bases from J; bases unmatched to any gene: 3. In germline, CDR1 is SGHVS, CDR2 FQNEAQ. The CDR3 totals 15 residues. CDR3 residues: CASSLAGQGSTEAFF. For the CDR3, the DNA is TGTGCCAGCAGCTTAGCCGGACAGGGGAGCACTGAAGCTTTCTTT.

This clone was counted only a few times. The chain is built from TRBV29-1 and TRBJ1-2; possible D gene TRBD1, 5 bases. The ends were cut back, 5 bases at V and 2 bases at J, with 18 bases in the middle. Germline V gene data show CDR1 as SQVTM and CDR2 as ANQGSEA. This CDR3 is built from 15 residues. The CDR3 protein is CSVLTAGRNNYGYTF. The DNA of the CDR3 is TGCAGCGTTCTGACAGCCGGGCGTAACAACTATGGCTACACCTTC.

V is TRBV7-3 and J is TRBJ1-1; 7 bases fit TRBD1. CDR1 is SGHTA and CDR2 is FQGTGA in the germline V gene. J was trimmed by 3 bases and V by 5 bases; bases with no gene match: 6. The length of the CDR3 is 14 residues. The DNA for the CDR3 is TGTGCCAGCAGCCTAGACAGGGTTCACACTGAAGCTTTCTTT. The encoded protein is CASSLDRVHTEAFF.

In this sample, this clone turned up a few times. The CDR3 DNA sequence: TGTGCCAGCAACGGGGACAGATGGGTCACTGAAGCTTTCTTT. Translating gives CASNGDRWVTEAFF. The rearrangement joins TRBV7-8 to TRBJ1-1, with 7 nucleotides matching TRBD1. This CDR3 is 14 amino acids long. Unmatched junction bases numbered 9, after V lost 7 bases and J lost 4 bases. Germline V gene sequence: CDR1 SGHVS, CDR2 FQNEAQ. Using reference TRBV7-8 and TRBJ1-1 for the parts outside the CDR3, the full variable domain is GAGVSQSPRYKVAKRGQDVALRCDPISGHVSLFWYQQALGQGPEFLTYFQNEAQLDKSGLPSDRFFAERPEGSVSTLKIQRTQQEDSAVYLCASNGDRWVTEAFFGQGTRLTVV.

This clone was detected a few times. This sequence joins TRBV28 and TRBJ1-5, with 9 nucleotides matching TRBD1. The CDR3 consists of 17 residues. V was pared by 5 bases and J by 4 bases, with 12 bases of the junction left unmatched. Germline V gene sequence: CDR1 MDHEN, CDR2 SYDVKM. The CDR3 sequence: CASSPPDQGQGNQPQHF. The CDR3 region has the DNA TGTGCCAGCAGTCCCCCGGATCAAGGACAGGGGAATCAGCCCCAGCATTTT.